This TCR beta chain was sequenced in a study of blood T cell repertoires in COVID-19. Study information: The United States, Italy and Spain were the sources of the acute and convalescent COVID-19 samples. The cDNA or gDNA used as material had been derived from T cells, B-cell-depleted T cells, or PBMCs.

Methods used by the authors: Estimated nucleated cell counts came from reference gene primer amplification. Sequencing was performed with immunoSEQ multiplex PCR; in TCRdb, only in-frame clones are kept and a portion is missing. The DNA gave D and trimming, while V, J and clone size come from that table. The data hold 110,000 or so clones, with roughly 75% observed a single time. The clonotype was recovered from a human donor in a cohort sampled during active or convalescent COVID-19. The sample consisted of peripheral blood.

In nucleotides, the CDR3 is TGTGCCAGCAGTCCCGGGAGACGGGCGCGGGAGGGGACAGATACGCAGTATTTT. Translation: CASSPGRRAREGTDTQYF. The chain combines TRBV27 with TRBJ2-3; 9 bases line up with TRBD2. The CDR3 loop spans 18 amino acids. Germline CDR1 reads MNHEY; CDR2 reads SMNVEV (reference sequence). V was clipped by 5 bases and J by 3 bases; unmatched bases: 15.